A single T cell receptor (beta chain) is shown here with its context. This entry belongs to a study of T cell responses to AZD1222 COVID-19 vaccine. The method was immunoSEQ multiplex PCR; TCRdb's version includes in-frame clones alone and lacks a portion of them. The sample lists more than 150,000 clones, roughly 88% occurring once. CDR3 length: 15 amino acids. The germline V gene encodes CDR1 MDHEN and CDR2 SYDVKM. V gave up 5 bases and J gave up 0 bases, with 12 bases separating them. This TCR was sampled from an adult in good health. The V and J genes are TRBV28 and TRBJ2-3, with a weak D call TRBD1 (6 bases). This specimen consisted of peripheral blood, obtained on day 0 of AZD1222 vaccination. CDR3 residues: CASSQGWESTDTQYF. The CDR3 DNA reads as TGTGCCAGCAGTCAGGGGTGGGAGAGCACAGATACGCAGTATTTT.